This T cell receptor (beta chain) was documented in a study of neurological immune-mediated disorders. Study-wide results and limits: The most TCR clonal expansion was seen in HTLV-1-associated myelopathy, and the least was seen in multiple sclerosis, which fell below healthy controls.

This clonotype has a count of ten or more. Its specificity is not known. V lost 8 bases to trimming and J lost 5 bases, with 14 bases between them. The length of the CDR3 is 13 residues. The study built unsorted libraries from 2 million PBMCs kept at -80 C. The making of cDNA relied on 5'RACE with 10-nucleotide random UMIs. TCRdb re-called the 5' RACE reads through MiXCR, storing one row per CDR3 protein. The repertoire holds more than 50,000 distinct CDR3 sequences, with roughly 10% as singletons. J is TRBJ2-3 and V is TRBV12-3 or TRBV12-4; possible D gene TRBD1, 6 bases. The sample comprised PBMCs. This TCR was recovered from a man between 60 and 70 years old in good health. In DNA form, the CDR3 reads TGTGCCAGCGGCCGACAGGTCGAAGATACGCAGTATTTT. Amino acids: CASGRQVEDTQYF.